The clone carrying this T cell receptor (beta chain) was counted many times. Its antigen remains unknown. The data were taken from a study of CD8+CD57+ T cells in acquired aplastic anemia. Study summary: CD4+ cell libraries from healthy donors averaged about 10 million reads. Findings of the study overall: About 27 shared CD8+ CDR3s appeared highly expressed within patients' immunodominant clones.

The length of the CDR3 is 16 residues. V lost 5 bases, J lost 7 bases, and 11 bases stayed unmatched. Germline values: CDR1 SGHDN, CDR2 FVKESK. The use of genomic DNA as template underpinned the TCR beta VDJ and CDR3 profiling. TCRdb re-analysed the reads in MiXCR, keeping a single row per CDR3 protein. This table has hundreds of thousands of distinct CDR3 sequences, roughly 64% appearing once. Material for sequencing was sorted CD4+, CD8+, or CD8+CD57+ T cells (not recorded which) from PBMCs. The receptor was derived from a human donor in good health, serving as a control. This rearrangement joins TRBV14 to TRBJ2-1, with 10 positions matching TRBD1. CDR3 in amino acids: CASSSLFRDRGNEQFF. Here the CDR3 DNA reads TGTGCCAGCAGCAGTCTATTCCGGGACAGGGGTAATGAGCAGTTCTTC.